Following are 27 T cell receptor beta chains from one sample sequenced in a study of T cells of healthy individuals. One entry per CDR3 protein, called by TCRdb with MiXCR from the 5' RACE reads. The table includes 90,000 to 100,000 distinct CDR3 sequences, 17% detected once. The receptors stem from a human donor in good health.

This clonotype was seen a handful of times. V is TRBV30 and J is TRBJ1-1; the D is unclear. The CDR3 has 11 amino acids. Germline V gene lookup returns CDR1 GTSNPN and CDR2 SVGIG (reference sequence). Trimming stripped 4 bases from V and 7 bases from J, with 10 bases between. CDR3 residues: CAWTQRGEAFF. As DNA, the CDR3 is TGTGCCTGGACCCAACGGGGTGAAGCTTTCTTT.

The rearrangement uses TRBV12-3 or TRBV12-4 and TRBJ2-5; D remains ambiguous. The length of the CDR3 is 14 residues. Trimming pared 5 bases from V and 3 bases from J, leaving 13 bases between. This CDR3 is CASSPPTWKETQYF. CDR3 coding DNA: TGTGCCAGCAGTCCTCCGACTTGGAAAGAGACCCAGTACTTC.

The chain is built from TRBV9 and TRBJ2-5, with TRBD1 matching 8 bases. The germline CDR1 and CDR2 sequences are SGDLS and YYNGEE. J was trimmed by 4 bases and V by 0 bases; bases with no gene match: 2. The CDR3 runs 14 residues. CDR3 bases: TGTGCCAGCAGCGTAGGGGGACAGGCAGAGACCCAGTACTTC. It translates to CASSVGGQAETQYF.

This clonotype was picked up many times. V and J are TRBV7-9 and TRBJ2-4, with D maybe TRBD2 (5 bases). The CDR3 runs 14 residues. Trimming pared 5 bases from V and 9 bases from J, leaving 17 bases between. CDR1 and CDR2 from the germline V gene are SEHNR and FQNEAQ (reference sequence). CDR3 residues: CASSKLGAKGIQYF. DNA of the CDR3: TGTGCCAGCAGCAAACTAGGCGCAAAGGGCATTCAGTACTTC.

At least ten counts were recorded for this clonotype. The gene calls are TRBV12-3 or TRBV12-4 and TRBJ2-1, with 8 bases identical to TRBD1. The ends lost 2 bases at V and 4 bases at J; junction bases unmatched: 4. The CDR3 runs to 15 residues. The CDR3: CASSLIGQGYNEQFF. CDR3 nucleotides: TGTGCCAGCAGTTTAATCGGACAGGGTTACAATGAGCAGTTCTTC.

This clonotype has only a few counts. V usage is TRBV20-1 and J usage is TRBJ2-7, with a weak D call TRBD2 (7 bases). Germline V CDR1 and CDR2: DFQATT, SNEGSKA (reference sequence). The CDR3 sequence is 15 residues long. Deletions cut 0 bases from V and 2 bases from J, with 14 bases between. The CDR3 coding sequence is TGCAGTGCTAGAGATCTGGAGGGGGGGACCTACGAGCAGTACTTC. This encodes CSARDLEGGTYEQYF.

The chain carries TRBV6-5 and TRBJ2-2, with D perhaps matching TRBD2 (6 bases). CDR3 length: 15 amino acids. Trimming took off 4 bases at V and 0 bases at J, with 9 bases between the two ends. The germline CDR1 and CDR2 sequences are MNHEY and SVGAGI. CDR3 residues: CASSSAGANTGELFF. The CDR3 DNA sequence: TGTGCCAGCAGTTCAGCGGGCGCGAACACCGGGGAGCTGTTTTTT.

The chain combines TRBV4-3 with TRBJ2-1, with D maybe TRBD1 (6 bases). The CDR3 length is 15 residues. Trimming shortened V by 0 bases and J by 5 bases, and 11 bases separated the two germline ends. Per germline, CDR1 LGHNA and CDR2 YSLEER. The CDR3 here is CASSQDAQGHNEQFF. For the CDR3, the DNA is TGCGCCAGCAGCCAAGATGCCCAGGGGCACAATGAGCAGTTCTTC.

Ten or more counts support this clonotype. V is TRBV11-2 and J is TRBJ2-7; 8 bases match TRBD1. V lost 1 base, J lost 2 bases, and 1 base stayed unmatched. From germline, CDR1 is SGHAT and CDR2 FQNNGV. This CDR3 is 14 amino acids long. CDR3 loop: CASSLGTGTYEQYF. CDR3 DNA: TGTGCCAGCAGCTTAGGGACAGGGACCTACGAGCAGTACTTC.

The table lists this clonotype with many counts. The chain couples TRBV6-5 to TRBJ1-6; possibly TRBD1 for D (5 bases). The germline gives CDR1 MNHEY, CDR2 SVGAGI. Trimming took off 4 bases at V and 8 bases at J, with 15 bases between the two ends. This CDR3 comprises 15 residues. In nucleotides, the CDR3 is TGTGCCAGCAGTTTATCCGGGGCCGGAGATTCACCCCTCCACTTT. Its translation: CASSLSGAGDSPLHF.

This sequence joins TRBV2 and TRBJ1-1; D ambiguous. Germline lookup yields CDR1 SNHLY and CDR2 FYNNEI. Trimming removed 8 bases from V and 4 bases from J, with 20 bases in between. The CDR3 spans 15 residues. This chain's CDR3 is CASCTGELEGTEAFF. The DNA of the CDR3 is TGTGCCAGCTGCACCGGAGAGCTAGAAGGCACTGAAGCTTTCTTT.

This clonotype was recorded at least ten times. The rearrangement links TRBV28 to TRBJ2-7; D call uncertain. The CDR3 length is 12 residues. V was pared by 5 bases and J by 3 bases, with 8 bases between. Per germline, CDR1 MDHEN and CDR2 SYDVKM. As DNA, the CDR3 is TGTGCCAGCAGTCCCCGAAACTACGAGCAGTACTTC. It codes for CASSPRNYEQYF.

The chain recombines TRBV2 with TRBJ2-1; no reliable D call. Trimming pared 1 base from V and 5 bases from J, leaving 9 bases between. From germline, CDR1 is SNHLY and CDR2 FYNNEI. CDR3 length: 14 amino acids. The CDR3 coding sequence is TGTGCCAGCAGTGAAGAGGCCTTGAACAATGAGCAGTTCTTC. This codes for CASSEEALNNEQFF.

Only a few counts were recorded for this clonotype. The chain joins TRBV2 to TRBJ2-1; 7 nucleotides agree with TRBD1. V lost 11 bases, J lost 10 bases, and 11 bases stayed unmatched. This CDR3 has 12 amino acids. Germline CDR1 is SNHLY and CDR2 is FYNNEI. The CDR3 region has the DNA TGTGCCCCAGGGATTCAGGGGGTAGAGCAGTTCTTC. Translating gives CAPGIQGVEQFF.

This chain uses TRBV2 with TRBJ1-5; 8 bases align to TRBD1. There are 13 residues in the CDR3. The ends lost 6 bases at V and 7 bases at J; junction bases unmatched: 5. The germline V gene has CDR1 SNHLY and CDR2 FYNNEI. DNA for the CDR3: TGTGCCAGCAGGGACGGACAGGGACAGCCCCAGCATTTT. This translates into CASRDGQGQPQHF.

Concerning this clonotype: Given a much more abundant clone one base away, this may be a read error. The chain recombines TRBV5-1 with TRBJ1-2, with D maybe TRBD1 (6 bases). The CDR3 length is 14 residues. Germline CDR1 reads SGHRS; CDR2 reads YFSETQ. The CDR3 nucleotides are TGCGCCAGCAGCTTGACAGGGACCATTTATGGCTACAACTTC. It codes for CASSLTGTIYGYNF. Complete variable domain (other parts from reference TRBV5-1 and TRBJ1-2): KAGVTQTPRYLIKTRGQQVTLSCSPISGHRSVSWYQQTPGQGLQFLFEYFSETQRNKGNFPGRFSGRQFSNSRSEMNVSTLELGDSALYLCASSLTGTIYGYNFGSGTRLTVV.

This clonotype has at least ten counts. The rearrangement links TRBV20-1 to TRBJ1-1, with D possibly matching TRBD1 (6 bases). Germline CDR1 DFQATT, CDR2 SNEGSKA (reference sequence). CDR3 length: 11 amino acids. CDR3 nucleotides: TGCAGGCGTCAGGGGCCGGTTGAAGCTTTCTTT. This codes for CRRQGPVEAFF.

The chain uses TRBV29-1 and TRBJ2-5; D ambiguous. The length of the CDR3 is 12 residues. The V and J ends lost 3 bases and 4 bases respectively, with 9 bases between them. Per the germline V gene, CDR1 is SQVTM and CDR2 is ANQGSEA. The CDR3 nucleotides read TGCAGCGTTGACGTCAGTGGAGAGACCCAGTACTTC. Encoded protein: CSVDVSGETQYF.

This chain links TRBV5-5 with TRBJ2-3; 8 bases fit TRBD2. V gave up 4 bases and J gave up 4 bases; unmatched junction bases: 5. CDR3 length: 14 residues. CDR1 is SGHKS, CDR2 YYEKEE, per germline (reference sequence). CDR3 nucleotide sequence: TGTGCCAGCAGCCGGGAGGGAAGCGCAGATACGCAGTATTTT. It is translated as CASSREGSADTQYF.

The chain is built from TRBV4-1 and TRBJ2-7; weak D call: TRBD2 (7 bases). The CDR3 is 19 amino acids. V lost 4 bases, J lost 4 bases, and 29 bases lay in between. Germline V gives CDR1 MGHRA, CDR2 YSYEKL. The CDR3 nucleotides are TGCGCCAGCAGCCTTCAAGAGGTCGGAGGGGGAGCGGGACGTTACGAGCAGTACTTC. Translated: CASSLQEVGGGAGRYEQYF.

This clonotype occurred many times. The chain joins TRBV20-1 to TRBJ2-5; D remains unclear. Deletions cut 5 bases from V and 0 bases from J, with 4 bases between. There are 11 residues in the CDR3. Germline V gene sequence: CDR1 DFQATT, CDR2 SNEGSKA (reference sequence). CDR3 bases: TGCAGTGCTCAGTACCAAGAGACCCAGTACTTC. Amino acid sequence: CSAQYQETQYF.

This clonotype has more than one count but fewer than ten. The chain recombines TRBV18 with TRBJ1-5; 7 nucleotides line up with TRBD1. The CDR3 contains 17 residues. V dropped 5 bases and J dropped 0; count of bases not matched to a gene: 10. CDR1 and CDR2 (germline): KGHSH, LQKENI. The CDR3, as DNA: TGTGCCAGCTCAGTGACAAAGGGGGCCTATAGCAATCAGCCCCAGCATTTT. The encoded protein is CASSVTKGAYSNQPQHF.

This clonotype was found once. V usage is TRBV4-2 and J usage is TRBJ2-1; D is unclear. Germline V gene data show CDR1 as LGHNA and CDR2 as YNFKEQ. Between the trimmed V and J ends, which lost 0 bases and 10 bases, there was a span of 16 bases. CDR3 length: 15 residues. CDR3: CASSQDPVLTMEQFF. The CDR3 region has the DNA TGTGCCAGCAGCCAAGATCCGGTTCTGACCATGGAGCAGTTCTTC.

This rearrangement joins TRBV19 to TRBJ1-2; D remains unclear. This CDR3 is 15 amino acids long. In germline, CDR1 is LNHDA, CDR2 SQIVND (reference sequence). Deletions cut 1 base from V and 5 bases from J, with 14 bases between. The CDR3 reads CASSIGRTESYGYTF. CDR3 bases: TGTGCCAGTAGTATAGGTCGGACGGAGTCTTATGGCTACACCTTC. The full variable domain, rest sourced from reference TRBV19 and TRBJ1-2, is DGGITQSPKYLFRKEGQNVTLSCEQNLNHDAMYWYRQDPGQGLRLIYYSQIVNDFQKGDIAEGYSVSREKKESFPLTVTSAQKNPTAFYLCASSIGRTESYGYTFGSGTRLTVV.

The chain combines TRBV9 with TRBJ1-2; D might be TRBD1 (5 bases). Per the germline V gene, CDR1 is SGDLS and CDR2 is YYNGEE. V lost 4 bases and J lost 4, with 8 bases in between. The CDR3 consists of 12 residues. The CDR3 bases are TGTGCCAGCAGCCTCGACAGCTATGGCTACACCTTC. It codes for CASSLDSYGYTF.

In this sample, this clonotype turned up a few times. The J gene is TRBJ1-1, the V gene TRBV2; D not resolved. V dropped 6 bases and J dropped 11 bases, with 10 bases sitting between them. Per the germline V gene, CDR1 is SNHLY and CDR2 is FYNNEI. This CDR3 is 10 amino acids long. The chain's CDR3 is CASSRPKAFF. CDR3 sequence (DNA): TGTGCCAGCAGCCGGCCAAAGGCTTTCTTT.

This clonotype appeared a few times. In nucleotides, the CDR3 is TGTGCCAGCAAACGGCAGGGGATTTTTGGAGATACGCAGTATTTT. Translation gives CASKRQGIFGDTQYF. This chain joins TRBV6-5 and TRBJ2-3, with D possibly matching TRBD1 (6 bases). The V gene lost 7 bases and the J gene lost 5 bases, with 19 bases spanning the gap. This CDR3 comprises 15 residues. Germline lookup yields CDR1 MNHEY and CDR2 SVGAGI.